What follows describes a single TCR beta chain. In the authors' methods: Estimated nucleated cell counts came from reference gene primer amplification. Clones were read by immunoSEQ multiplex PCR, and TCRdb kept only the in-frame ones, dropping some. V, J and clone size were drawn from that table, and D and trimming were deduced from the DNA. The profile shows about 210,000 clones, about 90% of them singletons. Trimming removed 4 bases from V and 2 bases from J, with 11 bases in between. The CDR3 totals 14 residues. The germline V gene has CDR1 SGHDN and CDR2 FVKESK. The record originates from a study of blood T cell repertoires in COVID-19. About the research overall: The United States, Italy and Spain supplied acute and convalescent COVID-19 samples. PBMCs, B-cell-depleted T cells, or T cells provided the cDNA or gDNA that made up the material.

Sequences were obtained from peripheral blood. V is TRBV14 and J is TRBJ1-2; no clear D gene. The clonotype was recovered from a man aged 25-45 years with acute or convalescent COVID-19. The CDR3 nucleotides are TGTGCCAGCAGCCTGTACGGAGGGAACTATGGCTACACCTTC. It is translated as CASSLYGGNYGYTF.